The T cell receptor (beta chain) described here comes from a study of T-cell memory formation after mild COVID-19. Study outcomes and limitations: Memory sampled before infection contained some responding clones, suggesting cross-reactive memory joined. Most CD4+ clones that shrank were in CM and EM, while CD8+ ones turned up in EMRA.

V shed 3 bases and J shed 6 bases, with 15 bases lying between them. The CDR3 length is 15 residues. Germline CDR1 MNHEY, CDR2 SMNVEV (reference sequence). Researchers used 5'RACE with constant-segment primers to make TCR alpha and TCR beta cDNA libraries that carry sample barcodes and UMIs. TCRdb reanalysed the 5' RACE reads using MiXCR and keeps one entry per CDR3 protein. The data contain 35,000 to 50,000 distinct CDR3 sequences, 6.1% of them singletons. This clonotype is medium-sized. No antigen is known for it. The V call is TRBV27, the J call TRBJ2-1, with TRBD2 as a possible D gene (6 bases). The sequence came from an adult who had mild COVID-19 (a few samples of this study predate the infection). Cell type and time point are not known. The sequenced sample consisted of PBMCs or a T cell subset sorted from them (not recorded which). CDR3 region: CASSFLPLLANEQFF. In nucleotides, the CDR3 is TGTGCCAGCAGTTTCCTCCCCTTACTAGCCAATGAGCAGTTCTTC.